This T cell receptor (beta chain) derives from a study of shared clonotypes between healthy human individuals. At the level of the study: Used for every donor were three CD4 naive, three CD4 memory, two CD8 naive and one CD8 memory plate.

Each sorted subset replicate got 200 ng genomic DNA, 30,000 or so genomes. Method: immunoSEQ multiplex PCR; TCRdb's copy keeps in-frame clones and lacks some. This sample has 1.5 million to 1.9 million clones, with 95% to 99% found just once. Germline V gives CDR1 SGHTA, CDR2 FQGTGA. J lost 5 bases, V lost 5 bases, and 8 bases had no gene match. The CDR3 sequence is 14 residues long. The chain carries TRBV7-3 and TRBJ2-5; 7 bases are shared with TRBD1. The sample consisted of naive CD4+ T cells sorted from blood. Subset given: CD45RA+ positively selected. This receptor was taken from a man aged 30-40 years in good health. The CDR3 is CASSPQGQRETQYF. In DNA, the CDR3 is TGTGCCAGCAGCCCTCAGGGACAGAGGGAGACCCAGTACTTC.